The 18 T cell receptor beta chains in this list originate from one sample, sequenced in a study of blood T cells in healthy people across ages. A J-beta primer mix and a sample-barcoded 5' primer were used in a second PCR of roughly 7 to 12 cycles. One entry per CDR3 protein results from TCRdb running MiXCR on the 5' RACE reads. The table has hundreds of thousands of distinct CDR3 sequences, roughly half seen once. The sample comprised blood. The receptors were gathered from a woman older than 75 in good health.

This clonotype occurred many times. The chain uses TRBV7-2 and TRBJ2-4, with D perhaps matching TRBD1 (5 bases). The V end lost 5 bases, the J end lost 7 bases, and 9 bases lay between the germline ends. This CDR3 is 12 amino acids long. Germline V gives CDR1 SGHTA, CDR2 FQGNSA. The CDR3 spells CASSGAPNIQYF. In DNA form, the CDR3 reads TGTGCCAGCAGCGGGGCCCCCAACATTCAGTACTTC. Combining the CDR3 with reference TRBV7-2 and TRBJ2-4 gives the whole variable domain GAGVSQSPSNKVTEKGKDVELRCDPISGHTALYWYRQSLGQGLEFLIYFQGNSAPDKSGLPSDRFSAERTGGSVSTLTIQRTQQEDSAVYLCASSGAPNIQYFGAGTRLSVL.

This clonotype was picked up a small number of times. The rearrangement uses TRBV6-1 and TRBJ2-7; tentatively, D is TRBD2 (7 bases). This CDR3 has 14 amino acids. CDR1 and CDR2 from the germline V gene are MNHNS and SASEGT. V was pared by 1 base and J by 10 bases, with 17 bases between. The CDR3 bases are TGTGCCAGCAGTGAAGTTGAGTGGGGGGGGGCCCAGTACTTC. It yields the protein CASSEVEWGGAQYF.

Remarks on this clonotype: This may stem from a read error, because a much larger clone lies one nucleotide away. The CDR3 end shows no conserved phenylalanine or tryptophan, and so a read error is likely. The CDR3 DNA reads as TGTGCCAGCAGTTTAGTACGAGTCGGCAGATATGGCTACACCTTA. Its translation is CASSLVRVGRYGYTL. The chain combines TRBV12-3 or TRBV12-4 with TRBJ1-2; no reliable D call. The CDR3 length is 15 residues. V was clipped by 1 base and J by 5 bases, with 14 bases between them.

This clonotype came up once. V gene TRBV7-2 combines with J gene TRBJ1-2, with D possibly being TRBD1 (5 bases). Germline CDR1 is SGHTA and CDR2 is FQGNSA. The V end was cut by 5 bases, the J end by 11 bases, with 18 bases between. This CDR3 contains 13 residues. The CDR3 coding sequence is TGTGCCAGCAGCCTGGAGTTTTGGGGCTTATACACCTTC. This translates into CASSLEFWGLYTF.

At least ten counts were recorded for this clonotype. This rearrangement joins TRBV20-1 to TRBJ1-1; 7 positions match TRBD1. The junction had 16 bases not matched to a gene; V was cut back by 5 bases and J by 10 bases. The CDR3 totals 14 residues. The V gene's germline CDR1 is DFQATT and CDR2 SNEGSKA (reference sequence). CDR3 amino acids: CSAQARDSLLGAFF. The CDR3 DNA follows: TGCAGTGCTCAAGCCCGGGACAGCCTACTGGGAGCTTTCTTT.

Many counts were recorded for this clonotype. The chain combines TRBV4-1 with TRBJ2-1, with D perhaps matching TRBD1 or TRBD2 (5 bases each). Trimming removed 3 bases at V and 7 bases at J, with 22 bases between. CDR1 is MGHRA, CDR2 YSYEKL, per germline. The CDR3 contains 17 residues. DNA of the CDR3: TGCGCCAGCAGCCATTCCAGGGACCCCCGAAACGAGAATGAGCAGTTCTTC. Translation: CASSHSRDPRNENEQFF.

This clonotype appeared a few times. The CDR3 loop reads CASSPRGTVGSHEQFF. The CDR3 nucleotides are TGTGCCAGCAGTCCACGAGGGACCGTGGGTTCCCATGAGCAGTTCTTC. The V gene is TRBV6-5, the J gene TRBJ2-1; D tentatively reads TRBD1 or TRBD2 (5 bases each). Germline-derived CDR1 and CDR2 are MNHEY and SVGAGI. Deletions cut 5 bases from V and 8 bases from J, with 22 bases between. The CDR3 totals 16 residues.

The chain uses TRBV28 and TRBJ2-2, with 8 nucleotides matching TRBD1. The germline V gene encodes CDR1 MDHEN and CDR2 SYDVKM. The CDR3 is made up of 17 amino acids. The V and J ends lost 5 bases and 0 bases, in that order; junction bases with no gene match: 8. The CDR3 DNA sequence: TGTGCCAGCAGTCACTACCCACAGGGGGCGAACACCGGGGAGCTGTTTTTT. This codes for CASSHYPQGANTGELFF.

This chain joins TRBV15 and TRBJ2-5, with 7 bases matching TRBD1. CDR1 is LNHNV, CDR2 YYDKDF, per germline (reference sequence). This CDR3 region has 18 residues. V lost 1 base and J lost 1; bases outside the gene matches: 12. In DNA, the CDR3 is TGTGCCACCAGCAGAGGAGTGGGGCTAGGGACAGCCCAAGAGACCCAGTACTTC. This translates into CATSRGVGLGTAQETQYF.

The sample holds a few counts of this clonotype. The chain uses TRBV25-1 and TRBJ1-1; D gene unclear. The germline CDR1 and CDR2 sequences are MGHDK and SYGVNS. The germline V and J ends were trimmed by 7 bases and 2 bases, with 11 bases remaining between them. This CDR3 is 13 amino acids long. CDR3 in DNA: TGTGCCAGCACGGGTGCGGGAAACACTGAAGCTTTCTTT. Residues: CASTGAGNTEAFF.

This clonotype was found many times. The V gene is TRBV27, the J gene TRBJ2-3, with TRBD1 as a possible D gene (7 bases). The CDR3 totals 16 residues. Germline V CDR1 and CDR2: MNHEY, SMNVEV (reference sequence). Deletions cut 2 bases from V and 6 bases from J, with 18 bases between. CDR3 loop: CASSLLMTGRTDTQYF. The CDR3, as DNA: TGTGCCAGCAGTTTACTTATGACAGGGAGGACTGATACGCAGTATTTT.

The table lists this clonotype with many counts. The chain uses TRBV7-9 and TRBJ1-1, with D perhaps TRBD1 (5 bases). The CDR3 is 13 residues long. The V end lost 5 bases, the J end lost 10 bases, and 17 bases lay between the germline ends. CDR1 is SEHNR, CDR2 FQNEAQ, per germline (reference sequence). The CDR3 protein is CASSLGPWDGAFF. DNA of the CDR3: TGTGCCAGCAGCCTAGGACCCTGGGACGGAGCTTTCTTT.

This clonotype has just a few counts. The chain uses TRBV20-1 and TRBJ2-3, with TRBD1 identical over 8 bases. The CDR3 has 13 residues. V lost 6 bases and J lost 3; bases outside the gene matches: 5. Germline V gives CDR1 DFQATT, CDR2 SNEGSKA (reference sequence). CDR3 nucleotide sequence: TGCAGTGCCCCAGGGGGCTTAACAGATACGCAGTATTTT. It is translated as CSAPGGLTDTQYF.

V is TRBV10-3 and J is TRBJ1-1, with a tentative D call TRBD1 (6 bases). Trimming removed 1 base from V and 6 bases from J, with 6 bases in between. CDR3 length equals 12 residues. The germline V gene has CDR1 ENHRY and CDR2 SYGVKD. CDR3 loop: CAISEWGPEAFF. The CDR3 nucleotides read TGTGCCATCAGTGAGTGGGGGCCTGAAGCTTTCTTT.

This clonotype showed up just a few times. This rearrangement joins TRBV4-1 to TRBJ1-1, with D unclear. V was shortened by 0 bases and J by 0 bases, with 11 bases between the two germline ends. Germline V CDR1 and CDR2: MGHRA, YSYEKL. This CDR3 region has 16 residues. DNA of the CDR3: TGCGCCAGCAGCCAAGATGTGGGGAAAGTGAACACTGAAGCTTTCTTT. This sequence encodes CASSQDVGKVNTEAFF.

This clonotype was seen a handful of times. The rearrangement links TRBV15 to TRBJ1-1; 8 bases match TRBD1. The V segment lost 1 base and the J segment 6 bases; nucleotides outside the gene matches: 10. Germline V lookup: CDR1 LNHNV, CDR2 YYDKDF (reference sequence). This CDR3 has 16 amino acids. The CDR3 sequence is CATSRGGTGRFAEAFF. CDR3 coding DNA: TGTGCCACCAGCAGAGGGGGGACAGGTCGCTTCGCTGAAGCTTTCTTT.

The V and J genes are TRBV25-1 and TRBJ1-4; possibly TRBD1 for D (6 bases). The CDR3 contains 13 residues. Per the germline V gene, CDR1 is MGHDK and CDR2 is SYGVNS. V lost 4 bases, J lost 8 bases, and 11 bases lay in between. CDR3 coding DNA: TGTGCCAGCAGTGCAACCGGGACAGAAAAACTGTTTTTT. Residues: CASSATGTEKLFF.

This clonotype was recorded at least ten times. V usage is TRBV29-1 and J usage is TRBJ2-5, with TRBD1 matching over 9 bases. CDR3 length: 13 residues. Germline loops: CDR1 SQVTM, CDR2 ANQGSEA. V shed 6 bases, J shed 2 bases, and the junction held 4 bases outside the gene matches. The CDR3, as DNA: TGCAGCGTATTAGGACAGGGGCAAGAGACCCAGTACTTC. Its translation is CSVLGQGQETQYF.